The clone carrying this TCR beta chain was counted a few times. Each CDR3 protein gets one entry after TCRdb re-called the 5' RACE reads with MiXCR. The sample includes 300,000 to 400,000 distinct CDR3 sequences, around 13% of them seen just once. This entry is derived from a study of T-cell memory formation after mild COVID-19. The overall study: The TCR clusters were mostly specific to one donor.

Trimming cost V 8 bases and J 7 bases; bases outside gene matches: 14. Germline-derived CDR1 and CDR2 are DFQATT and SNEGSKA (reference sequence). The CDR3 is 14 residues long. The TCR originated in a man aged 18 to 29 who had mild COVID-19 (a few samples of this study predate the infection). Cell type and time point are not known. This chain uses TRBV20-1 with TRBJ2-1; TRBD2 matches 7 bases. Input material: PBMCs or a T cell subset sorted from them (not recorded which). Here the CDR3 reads CSLAPAGLRNEQFF. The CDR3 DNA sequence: TGCAGTCTCGCCCCAGCGGGGCTGAGGAATGAGCAGTTCTTC.